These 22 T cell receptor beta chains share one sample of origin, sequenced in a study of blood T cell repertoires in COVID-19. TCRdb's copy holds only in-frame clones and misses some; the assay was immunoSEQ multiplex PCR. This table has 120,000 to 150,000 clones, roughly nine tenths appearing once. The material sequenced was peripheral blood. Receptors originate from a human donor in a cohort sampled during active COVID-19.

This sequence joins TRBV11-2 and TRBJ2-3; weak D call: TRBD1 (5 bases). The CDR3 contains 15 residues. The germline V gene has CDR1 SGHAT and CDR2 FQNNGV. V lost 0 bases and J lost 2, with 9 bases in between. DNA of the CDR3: TGTGCCAGCAGCTTAGATCTGGGGCCCACAGATACGCAGTATTTT. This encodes CASSLDLGPTDTQYF.

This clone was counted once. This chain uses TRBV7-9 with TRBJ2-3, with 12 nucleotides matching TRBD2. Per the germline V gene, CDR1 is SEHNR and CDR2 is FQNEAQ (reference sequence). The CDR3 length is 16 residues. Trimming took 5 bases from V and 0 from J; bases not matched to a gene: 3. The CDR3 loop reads CASSGTSGGSTDTQYF. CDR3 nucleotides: TGTGCCAGCAGCGGAACTAGCGGGGGGAGCACAGATACGCAGTATTTT.

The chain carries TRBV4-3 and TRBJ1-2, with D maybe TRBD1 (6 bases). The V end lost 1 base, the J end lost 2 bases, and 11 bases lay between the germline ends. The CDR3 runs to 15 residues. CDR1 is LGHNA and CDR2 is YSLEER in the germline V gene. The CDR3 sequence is CASSQGSDRNYGYTF. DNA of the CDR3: TGCGCCAGCAGCCAAGGCTCGGACAGAAACTATGGCTACACCTTC.

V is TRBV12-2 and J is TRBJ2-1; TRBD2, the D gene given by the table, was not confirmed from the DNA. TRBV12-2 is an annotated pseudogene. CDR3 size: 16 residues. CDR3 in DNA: TGTGCAAGTCGCTTAGCTAGCGGGGGGCTCTACAATGAGCAGTTCTTC. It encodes CASRLASGGLYNEQFF.

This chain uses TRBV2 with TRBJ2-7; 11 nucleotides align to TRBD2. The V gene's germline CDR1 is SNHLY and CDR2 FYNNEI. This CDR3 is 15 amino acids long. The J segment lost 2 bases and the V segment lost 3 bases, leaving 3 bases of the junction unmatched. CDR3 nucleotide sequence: TGTGCCAGCAGTGAGACTAGCGGGGCAACCTACGAGCAGTACTTC. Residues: CASSETSGATYEQYF.

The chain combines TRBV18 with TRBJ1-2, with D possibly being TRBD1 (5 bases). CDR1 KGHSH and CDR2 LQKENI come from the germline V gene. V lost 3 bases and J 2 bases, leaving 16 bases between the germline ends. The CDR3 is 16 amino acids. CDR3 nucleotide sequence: TGTGCCAGCTCACCCACCGCAGACAGCCTAAACTATGGCTACACCTTC. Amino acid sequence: CASSPTADSLNYGYTF.

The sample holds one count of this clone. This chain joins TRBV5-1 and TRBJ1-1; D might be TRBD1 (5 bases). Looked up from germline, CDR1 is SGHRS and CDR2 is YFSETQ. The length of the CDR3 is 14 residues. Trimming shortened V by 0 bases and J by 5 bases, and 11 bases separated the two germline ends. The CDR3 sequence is CASSLVGRTTEAFF. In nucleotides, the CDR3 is TGCGCCAGCAGCTTGGTTGGGCGGACAACTGAAGCTTTCTTT. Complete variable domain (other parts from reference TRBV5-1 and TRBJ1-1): KAGVTQTPRYLIKTRGQQVTLSCSPISGHRSVSWYQQTPGQGLQFLFEYFSETQRNKGNFPGRFSGRQFSNSRSEMNVSTLELGDSALYLCASSLVGRTTEAFFGQGTRLTVV.

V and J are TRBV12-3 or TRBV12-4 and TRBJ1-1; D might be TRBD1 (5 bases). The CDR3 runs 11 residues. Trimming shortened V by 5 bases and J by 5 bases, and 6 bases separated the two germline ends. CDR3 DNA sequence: TGTGCCAGCAGTCGGGGGACTGAAGCTTTCTTT. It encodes CASSRGTEAFF.

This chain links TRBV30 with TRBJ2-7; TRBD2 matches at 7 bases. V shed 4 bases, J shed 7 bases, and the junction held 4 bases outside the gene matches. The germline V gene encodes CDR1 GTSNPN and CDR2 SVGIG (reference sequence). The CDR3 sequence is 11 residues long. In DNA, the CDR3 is TGTGCCTGGACCTGGGGGGGTGAGCAGTACTTC. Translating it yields CAWTWGGEQYF.

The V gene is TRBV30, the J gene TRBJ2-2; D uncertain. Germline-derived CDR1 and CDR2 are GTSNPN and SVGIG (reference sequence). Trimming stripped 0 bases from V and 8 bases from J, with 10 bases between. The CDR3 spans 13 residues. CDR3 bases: TGTGCCTGGAGTGTACTCGTATGGGGGGAGCTGTTTTTT. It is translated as CAWSVLVWGELFF.

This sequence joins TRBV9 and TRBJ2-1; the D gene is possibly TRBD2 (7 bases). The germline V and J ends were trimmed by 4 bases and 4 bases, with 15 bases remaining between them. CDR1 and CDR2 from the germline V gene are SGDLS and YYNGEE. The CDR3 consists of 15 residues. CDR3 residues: CASSSGGATYNEQFF. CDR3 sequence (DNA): TGTGCCAGCAGCAGTGGGGGGGCTACGTACAATGAGCAGTTCTTC.

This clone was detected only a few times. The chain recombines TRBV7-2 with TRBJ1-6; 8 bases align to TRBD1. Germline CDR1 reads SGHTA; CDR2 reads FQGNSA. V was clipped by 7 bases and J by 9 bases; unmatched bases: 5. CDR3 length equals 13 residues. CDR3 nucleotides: TGTGCCAGCACCACGGACAGGGTTTCACCCCTCCACTTT. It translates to CASTTDRVSPLHF.

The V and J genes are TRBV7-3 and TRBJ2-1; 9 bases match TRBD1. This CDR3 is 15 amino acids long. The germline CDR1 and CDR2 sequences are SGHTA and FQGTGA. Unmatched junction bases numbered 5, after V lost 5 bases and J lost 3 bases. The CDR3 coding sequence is TGTGCCAGCAGCCGGACAGGGGACAGCTACAATGAGCAGTTCTTC. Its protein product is CASSRTGDSYNEQFF.

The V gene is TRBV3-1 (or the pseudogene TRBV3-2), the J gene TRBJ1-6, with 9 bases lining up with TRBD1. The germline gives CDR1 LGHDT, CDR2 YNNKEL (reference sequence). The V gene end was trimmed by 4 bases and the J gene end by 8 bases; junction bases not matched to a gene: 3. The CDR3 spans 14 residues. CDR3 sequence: CASSPGQGDSPLHF. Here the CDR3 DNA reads TGTGCCAGCAGCCCGGGACAGGGAGATTCACCCCTCCACTTT.

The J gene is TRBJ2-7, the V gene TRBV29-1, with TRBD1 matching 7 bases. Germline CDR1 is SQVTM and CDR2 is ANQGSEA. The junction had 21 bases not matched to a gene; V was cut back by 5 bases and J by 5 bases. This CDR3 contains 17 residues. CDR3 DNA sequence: TGCAGCGTTTTTCCTGTTACCGGGACAGCGGCTTTGGACGAGCAGTACTTC. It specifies CSVFPVTGTAALDEQYF.

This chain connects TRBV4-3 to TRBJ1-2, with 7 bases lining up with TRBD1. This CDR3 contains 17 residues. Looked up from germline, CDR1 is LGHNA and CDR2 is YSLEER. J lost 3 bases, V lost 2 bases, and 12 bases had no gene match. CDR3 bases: TGCGCCAGCAGCCAACTAGACAGGGTGAGTACGGACTATGGCTACACCTTC. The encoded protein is CASSQLDRVSTDYGYTF.

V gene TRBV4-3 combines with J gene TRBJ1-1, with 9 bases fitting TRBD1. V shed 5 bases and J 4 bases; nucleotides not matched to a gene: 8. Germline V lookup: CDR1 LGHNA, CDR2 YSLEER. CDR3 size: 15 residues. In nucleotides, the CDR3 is TGCGCCAGCAGCTACCGGGACAGGGAAATCACTGAAGCTTTCTTT. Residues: CASSYRDREITEAFF.

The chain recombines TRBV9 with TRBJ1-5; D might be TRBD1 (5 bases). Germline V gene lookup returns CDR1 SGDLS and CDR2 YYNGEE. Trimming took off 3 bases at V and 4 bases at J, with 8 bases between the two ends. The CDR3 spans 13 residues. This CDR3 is CASSAGGNQPQHF. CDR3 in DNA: TGTGCCAGCAGCGCCGGGGGGAATCAGCCCCAGCATTTT.

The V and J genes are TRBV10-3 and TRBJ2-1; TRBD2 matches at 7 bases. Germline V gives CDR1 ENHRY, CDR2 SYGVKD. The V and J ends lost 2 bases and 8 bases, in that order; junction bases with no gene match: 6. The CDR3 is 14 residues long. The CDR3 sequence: CAISEPSGEDEQFF. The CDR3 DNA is TGTGCCATCAGTGAGCCGAGCGGGGAGGATGAGCAGTTCTTC.

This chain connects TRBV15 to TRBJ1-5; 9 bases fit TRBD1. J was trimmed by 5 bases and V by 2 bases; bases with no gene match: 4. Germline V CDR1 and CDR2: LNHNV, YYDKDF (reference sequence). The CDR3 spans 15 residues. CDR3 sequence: CATSRLQGADQPQHF. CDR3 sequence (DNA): TGTGCCACCAGCAGATTACAGGGGGCGGATCAGCCCCAGCATTTT.

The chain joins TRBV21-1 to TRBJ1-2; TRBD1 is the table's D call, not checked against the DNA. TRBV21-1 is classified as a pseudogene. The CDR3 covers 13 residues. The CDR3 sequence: CASSTLTGVGYTF. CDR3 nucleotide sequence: TGTGCCAGCAGCACCTTGACAGGGGTAGGCTACACCTTC.

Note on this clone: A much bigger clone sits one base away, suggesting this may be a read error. The CDR3 DNA reads TGTGCCAGCAGTTTAGACAGGAACACTGAAGCTTTCTTT. Amino acids: CASSLDRNTEAFF. The genes are TRBV2 and TRBJ1-1, with D possibly TRBD1 on 5 matching bases. CDR3 length: 13 amino acids. The germline V and J ends were trimmed by 5 bases and 1 base, with 8 bases remaining between them. CDR1 is SNHLY and CDR2 is FYNNEI in the germline V gene.